This T cell receptor (beta chain) came from a study of blood T cell repertoires in COVID-19. Overall study: The United States, Italy and Spain provided the acute and convalescent COVID-19 samples. From T cells, B-cell-depleted T cells, or PBMCs came the material, which was cDNA or gDNA.

TCRdb's copy holds only in-frame clones and misses some; the assay was immunoSEQ multiplex PCR. The data show roughly 100,000 clones, approximately 80% seen once. Losses at the gene ends were 7 bases for V and 8 bases for J; bases not matched to a gene: 14. This CDR3 contains 15 residues. Looked up from germline, CDR1 is MNHEY and CDR2 is SVGAGI. The chain links TRBV6-5 to TRBJ2-1; 7 nucleotides match TRBD2. The specimen was peripheral blood. The clonotype comes from a man in his 60s with acute or convalescent COVID-19. The CDR3 reads CASTPPGEGRDEQFF. CDR3 nucleotide sequence: TGTGCCAGCACCCCCCCCGGGGAGGGTAGGGATGAGCAGTTCTTC.